These 13 T cell receptor beta chains originate from one sample sequenced in a study of T cell changes during pregnancy in multiple sclerosis. Clones were read by immunoSEQ multiplex PCR, and TCRdb kept only the in-frame ones, dropping some. The data hold tens of thousands of clones, with about 89% observed a single time. The sample here was CD4+ T cells from peripheral blood mononuclear cells, taken in the first trimester of pregnancy. The receptors come from a female donor with multiple sclerosis, enrolled in a pregnancy study.

The genes are TRBV27 and TRBJ2-7; D gene ambiguous. The CDR3 sequence is 14 residues long. Per germline, CDR1 MNHEY and CDR2 SMNVEV (reference sequence). The V end lost 2 bases, the J end lost 4 bases, and 12 bases lay between the germline ends. The CDR3 region is CASSLGPRPYEQYF. In DNA, the CDR3 is TGTGCCAGCAGTTTAGGGCCCCGGCCTTACGAGCAGTACTTC.

The gene calls are TRBV6-1 and TRBJ1-5; TRBD1 matches at 12 bases. V gave up 6 bases and J gave up 4 bases; unmatched junction bases: 4. The germline V gene encodes CDR1 MNHNS and CDR2 SASEGT. The CDR3 has 15 residues. CDR3 region: CASRGQGAINQPQHF. The CDR3, as DNA: TGTGCCAGCAGGGGACAGGGGGCAATAAATCAGCCCCAGCATTTT.

This chain connects TRBV18 to TRBJ1-2; the match to TRBD1 covers 8 bases. This CDR3 has 15 residues. The V segment lost 3 bases and the J segment 6 bases; nucleotides outside the gene matches: 9. Looked up from germline, CDR1 is KGHSH and CDR2 is LQKENI. CDR3 DNA sequence: TGTGCCAGCTCACCCCCTGGACAGGGCGTTCATGGCTACACCTTC. Translating it yields CASSPPGQGVHGYTF.

The V and J genes are TRBV6-6 and TRBJ2-5; 9 bases are a match to TRBD1. The ends lost 6 bases at V and 1 base at J; junction bases unmatched: 6. The CDR3 consists of 15 residues. Germline V gives CDR1 MNHNY, CDR2 SVGAGI (reference sequence). The CDR3 protein is CASRQGQGVQETQYF. The CDR3 DNA reads TGTGCCAGCAGACAGGGACAGGGAGTCCAAGAGACCCAGTACTTC.

V and J are TRBV28 and TRBJ2-6; D gene uncertain. CDR1 is MDHEN, CDR2 SYDVKM, per germline. V lost 2 bases and J lost 0, with 8 bases in between. The CDR3 contains 16 residues. CDR3 protein: CASSLAEHSGANVLTF. DNA for the CDR3: TGTGCCAGCAGTTTAGCAGAACACTCTGGGGCCAACGTCCTGACTTTC.

The rearrangement uses TRBV2 and TRBJ2-4; no clear D. The V end lost 10 bases, the J end lost 0 bases, and 19 bases lay between the germline ends. CDR3 length: 16 residues. Per the germline V gene, CDR1 is SNHLY and CDR2 is FYNNEI. In DNA form, the CDR3 reads TGTGCCACCACCCGAGGCCACACCCTAGCCAAAAACATTCAGTACTTC. It encodes CATTRGHTLAKNIQYF. The entire variable domain, with the rest obtained from reference TRBV2 and TRBJ2-4, is as follows: EPEVTQTPSHQVTQMGQEVILRCVPISNHLYFYWYRQILGQKVEFLVSFYNNEISEKSEIFDDQFSVERPDGSNFTLKIRSTKLEDSAMYFCATTRGHTLAKNIQYFGAGTRLSVL.

The chain recombines TRBV19 with TRBJ2-1; no clear D gene. Germline V lookup: CDR1 LNHDA, CDR2 SQIVND (reference sequence). The V end lost 5 bases, the J end lost 0 bases, and 2 bases lay between the germline ends. CDR3 length equals 12 residues. CDR3 amino acids: CASSLSYNEQFF. CDR3 nucleotide sequence: TGTGCCAGTAGTCTCTCCTACAATGAGCAGTTCTTC.

This rearrangement joins TRBV4-1 to TRBJ1-2; D unclear. CDR1 and CDR2 from the germline V gene are MGHRA and YSYEKL. Deletions cut 1 base from V and 6 bases from J, with 6 bases between. The CDR3 loop spans 12 amino acids. The CDR3 protein is CASSQVSNGYTF. In DNA, the CDR3 is TGCGCCAGCAGCCAAGTTAGTAATGGCTACACCTTC.

The sample holds many counts of this clone. The chain uses TRBV19 and TRBJ2-7; TRBD1 might be the D (6 bases). Germline V gene lookup returns CDR1 LNHDA and CDR2 SQIVND (reference sequence). The length of the CDR3 is 13 residues. The V and J ends lost 6 bases and 3 bases respectively, with 12 bases between them. CDR3 in DNA: TGTGCCAGTAGCCTGACAGGAATCTACGAGCAGTACTTC. Its translation is CASSLTGIYEQYF. The complete variable domain, with remaining parts taken from reference TRBV19 and TRBJ2-7, reads DGGITQSPKYLFRKEGQNVTLSCEQNLNHDAMYWYRQDPGQGLRLIYYSQIVNDFQKGDIAEGYSVSREKKESFPLTVTSAQKNPTAFYLCASSLTGIYEQYFGPGTRLTVT.

The CDR3 protein is CASSFMWEGQRQPQHF. The DNA of the CDR3 is TGTGCCAGCAGTTTCATGTGGGAGGGTCAGAGGCAGCCCCAGCATTTT. The chain carries TRBV27 and TRBJ1-5; the D is unclear. CDR3 length: 16 amino acids. CDR1 is MNHEY and CDR2 is SMNVEV in the germline V gene (reference sequence). Trimming removed 3 bases at V and 7 bases at J, with 19 bases between.

The chain is built from TRBV30 and TRBJ2-1; a weak D match, TRBD2 (5 bases). V was shortened by 2 bases and J by 11 bases, with 13 bases between the two germline ends. The CDR3 is 12 amino acids. In germline, CDR1 is GTSNPN, CDR2 SVGIG (reference sequence). The CDR3 bases are TGTGCCTGGAGTCACCCCACGGGAAAGCAGTTCTTC. Its protein product is CAWSHPTGKQFF.

The rearrangement links TRBV2 to TRBJ1-4; D perhaps matches TRBD1 (5 bases). Germline V gives CDR1 SNHLY, CDR2 FYNNEI. The CDR3 is 17 amino acids. The V end lost 6 bases, the J end lost 1 base, and 18 bases lay between the germline ends. The CDR3 sequence: CASSVGGALLTNEKLFF. The CDR3 DNA reads as TGTGCCAGCAGCGTCGGAGGGGCGCTCCTAACTAATGAAAAACTGTTTTTT. Full variable domain (remainder filled in from reference TRBV2 and TRBJ1-4): EPEVTQTPSHQVTQMGQEVILRCVPISNHLYFYWYRQILGQKVEFLVSFYNNEISEKSEIFDDQFSVERPDGSNFTLKIRSTKLEDSAMYFCASSVGGALLTNEKLFFGSGTQLSVL.

The chain links TRBV7-9 to TRBJ2-3; a possible D gene is TRBD2 (5 bases). The CDR3 sequence is 13 residues long. With 4 bases removed from V and 4 bases from J, the gap between germline ends came to 9 bases. Germline V CDR1 and CDR2: SEHNR, FQNEAQ (reference sequence). CDR3 amino acids: CASSSPGSDTQYF. CDR3 in DNA: TGTGCCAGCAGCTCTCCGGGGTCAGATACGCAGTATTTT.